The rows below give T cell receptor beta chains drawn from one sample of a study of T cells after yellow fever vaccination. TCRdb passed the 5' RACE reads through MiXCR, listing each CDR3 protein once. The sample lists almost 30,000 distinct CDR3 sequences, 6.3% occurring once. Sequences were derived from PBMCs, either bulk or a sorted T-cell subset (CD4+, CD8+, memory, or dextramer-sorted; not recorded which), sampled on the day of the yellow fever booster vaccination. The receptors shown here come from a man younger than 45 who received the YFV17D yellow fever vaccine. CDR3s include the opening cysteine and the closing phenylalanine or tryptophan.

>TRBJ2-4|TRBV12-3/TRBV12-4
CASSLSGGFTKNIQYF
>TRBJ2-3|TRBV4-3
CASSQEIESTDTQYF
>TRBJ2-1|TRBV7-2
CASSRRSGQQNPEQFF
>TRBJ1-4|TRBV7-8
CASKVDVNEKLFF
>TRBJ1-2|TRBV7-2
CASSLAISRGFGGYTF
>TRBJ1-2|TRBV5-1
CATKMGAGPFGYTF
>TRBJ1-1|TRBV19
CASSRKDRPDTEAFF
>TRBJ2-2|TRBV4-3
CASSQEEGNTGELFF
>TRBJ1-3|TRBV7-8
CASSGRDSSGNTIYF
>TRBJ2-3|TRBV20-1
CSASMGSTDTQYF
>TRBJ1-5|TRBV4-2
CASSQGTGGVQPQHF
>TRBJ2-1|TRBV6-1
CASSVSLTRDRGPGEQFF
>TRBJ2-7|TRBV7-2
CASSLGQGKVEQYF
>TRBJ1-5|TRBV20-1
CSALPGPDQPQHF
>TRBJ2-7|TRBV15
CATSRDIGTVDHEQYF
>TRBJ2-1|TRBV5-5
CASSFPPSGDPYEQFF
>TRBJ2-5|TRBV4-3
CASSQVGLAGTVQYF